This is a list of T cell receptor beta chains from one sample in a study of blood T cell repertoires in COVID-19. Some clones are missing from TCRdb's copy, which holds only in-frame ones; the method was immunoSEQ multiplex PCR. The table has 200,000 to 250,000 clones, approximately 78% seen once. Source material: peripheral blood. These receptors were taken from a woman of 80 years or more with acute or convalescent COVID-19. CDR3s include the opening cysteine and the closing phenylalanine or tryptophan. A D gene is named only where the DNA matches it firmly. The size field is filled for only some rows; it gives once, few, many or a size class.

J gene | D gene | V gene | clone size | CDR3 protein | CDR3 DNA
TRBJ2-1 | . | TRBV9 | . | CASSPYSNEQFF | TGTGCCAGCAGCCCGTATTCTAATGAGCAGTTCTTC
TRBJ1-4 | TRBD1 | TRBV4-1 | . | CASSRVQGVTNEKLFF | TGCGCCAGCAGCCGTGTACAGGGGGTTACTAATGAAAAACTGTTTTTT
TRBJ1-2 | . | TRBV30 | . | CAWGRGTPVNYGYTF | TGTGCCTGGGGGAGAGGGACACCTGTTAACTATGGCTACACCTTC
TRBJ1-4 | . | TRBV30 | . | CAWSLGGTNEKLFF | TGTGCCTGGAGTCTAGGGGGTACTAATGAAAAACTGTTTTTT
TRBJ2-5 | . | TRBV6-6 | . | CASSLFEGETQYF | TGTGCCAGCAGTTTATTTGAGGGCGAGACCCAGTACTTC
TRBJ1-2 | TRBD1 | TRBV3-1/TRBV3-2 | once | CASSPPGGFAYGYTF | TGTGCCAGCAGCCCCCCAGGGGGATTTGCCTATGGCTACACCTTC
TRBJ1-1 | . | TRBV7-2 | . | CASKPSPGDPFF | TGTGCCAGCAAACCCTCTCCGGGGGACCCTTTCTTT
TRBJ1-2 | TRBD1 | TRBV19 | . | CASSTGQPEGYTF | TGTGCCAGTAGTACGGGACAGCCAGAGGGCTACACCTTC
TRBJ1-5 | TRBD1 | TRBV27 | . | CASSYRDREQPQHF | TGTGCCAGCAGTTACCGGGACAGGGAGCAGCCCCAGCATTTT
TRBJ1-1 | . | TRBV18 | . | CASSPPAGTNTEAFF | TGTGCCAGCTCACCACCTGCGGGGACTAACACCGAAGCTTTCTTT
TRBJ1-5 | TRBD1 | TRBV29-1 | once | CSVVDRGIDQPQHF | TGCAGCGTCGTGGACAGGGGGATCGATCAGCCCCAGCATTTT
TRBJ1-2 | TRBD1 | TRBV15 | few | CATSSEIQGPDGYTF | TGTGCCACCAGCAGTGAAATACAGGGGCCAGATGGCTACACCTTC
TRBJ2-5 | TRBD1 | TRBV7-2 | few | CASSSTGMLLYQETQYF | TGTGCCAGCAGTTCGACAGGGATGCTACTGTACCAAGAGACCCAGTACTTC
TRBJ1-2 | . | TRBV19 | . | CASSIGQVNYGYTF | TGTGCCAGTAGTATAGGACAGGTCAACTATGGCTACACCTTC
TRBJ2-5 | TRBD2 | TRBV7-9 | . | CASSFVGGTSGQETQYF | TGTGCCAGCAGCTTTGTGGGGGGGACTAGCGGCCAAGAGACCCAGTACTTC
TRBJ1-6 | . | TRBV2 | . | CASSESGGDSPLHF | TGTGCCAGCAGTGAATCGGGGGGCGACTCACCCCTCCACTTT
TRBJ2-2 | TRBD2 | TRBV5-1 | . | CASCSGTTHTGELFF | TGCGCCAGCTGTTCCGGGACTACCCACACCGGGGAGCTGTTTTTT
TRBJ2-3 | . | TRBV3-1/TRBV3-2 | . | CASSQTTTGDTQYF | TGTGCCAGCAGCCAAACCACAACGGGAGATACGCAGTATTTT
TRBJ1-5 | TRBD1 | TRBV6-5 | . | CASSFKTGVNNQPQHF | TGTGCCAGCAGTTTCAAAACAGGGGTGAACAATCAGCCCCAGCATTTT
TRBJ1-1 | . | TRBV5-6 | . | CASSFEGLNTEAFF | TGTGCCAGCAGCTTTGAGGGATTGAACACTGAAGCTTTCTTT
TRBJ2-1 | . | TRBV9 | few | CASSVAQQNEQFF | TGTGCCAGCAGCGTAGCACAGCAGAATGAGCAGTTCTTC
TRBJ2-4 | TRBD2 | TRBV30 | once | CAWSSRGGAKNIQYF | TGTGCCTGGAGCAGCCGGGGGGGGGCCAAAAACATTCAGTACTTC
TRBJ2-1 | TRBD2 | TRBV4-3 | . | CASSQEWTSLEQFF | TGCGCCAGCAGCCAAGAGTGGACTAGTTTGGAGCAGTTCTTC
TRBJ1-5 | TRBD1 | TRBV6-7 | . | CASSYSGTGSNQPQHF | TGTGCCAGCAGTTACTCGGGGACAGGGAGCAATCAGCCCCAGCATTTT
TRBJ2-4 | . | TRBV28 | medium-sized | CASRTGKNIQYF | TGTGCCAGCAGGACCGGGAAAAACATTCAGTACTTC
TRBJ1-5 | . | TRBV10-3 | few | CAISQGGDNQPQHF | TGTGCCATCAGTCAAGGGGGGGACAATCAGCCCCAGCATTTT
TRBJ1-1 | . | TRBV10-1 | . | CAGLVGGRGTEAFF | TGCGCCGGACTGGTAGGAGGGCGCGGAACTGAAGCTTTCTTT
TRBJ1-1 | . | TRBV12-3/TRBV12-4 | . | CASSLFQGTEAFF | TGTGCCAGCAGTTTATTCCAGGGGACTGAAGCTTTCTTT
TRBJ2-1 | . | TRBV19 | . | CASSHELHEQFF | TGTGCCAGTAGTCATGAGCTCCATGAGCAGTTCTTC
TRBJ2-1 | TRBD2 | TRBV6-2/TRBV6-3 | . | CASSYPGLAGGPNEQFF | TGTGCCAGCAGTTACCCGGGACTAGCGGGGGGGCCCAATGAGCAGTTCTTC
TRBJ1-2 | TRBD1 | TRBV5-4 | . | CASSLPTGWDGYTF | TGTGCCAGCAGCTTGCCGACAGGGTGGGATGGCTACACCTTC
TRBJ1-4 | . | TRBV14 | . | CASSPLTRGEKLFF | TGTGCCAGCAGCCCACTTACAAGGGGGGAAAAACTGTTTTTT
TRBJ1-1 | . | TRBV19 | few | CASSIVAGEAFF | TGTGCCAGTAGTATAGTCGCAGGGGAAGCTTTCTTT
TRBJ1-2 | . | TRBV30 | . | CAWSVRNYGYTF | TGTGCCTGGAGTGTGCGTAACTATGGCTACACCTTC
TRBJ1-2 | . | TRBV10-3 | . | CAVNTGLGYGYTF | TGTGCCGTCAATACGGGTCTGGGCTATGGCTACACCTTC
TRBJ2-5 | TRBD2 | TRBV6-5 | . | CASSLSGSGETQYF | TGTGCCAGCAGTCTTAGCGGGAGTGGAGAGACCCAGTACTTC
TRBJ2-5 | TRBD2 | TRBV7-3 | . | CASSLRGLEETQYF | TGTGCCAGCAGCCTTAGGGGACTAGAAGAGACCCAGTACTTC
TRBJ1-2 | . | TRBV19 | . | CASSLEDSPSYGYTF | TGTGCCAGTAGTCTCGAGGACAGCCCTTCCTATGGCTACACCTTC
TRBJ2-5 | . | TRBV7-2 | . | CASSFPAGPWETQYF | TGTGCCAGCAGCTTCCCAGCAGGCCCCTGGGAGACCCAGTACTTC
TRBJ1-5 | . | TRBV13 | once | CASSLGGGDQPQHF | TGTGCCAGCAGCTTAGGGGGAGGGGATCAGCCCCAGCATTTT
TRBJ1-1 | . | TRBV29-1 | once | CSDALGRNTEAFF | TGCAGCGACGCCCTCGGGAGAAACACTGAAGCTTTCTTT
TRBJ2-7 | TRBD1 | TRBV5-4 | . | CASSLDRGVYEQYF | TGTGCCAGCAGCTTGGACAGGGGTGTCTACGAGCAGTACTTC
TRBJ2-2 | . | TRBV7-7 | few | CASSLQLASATGELFF | TGTGCTAGCAGCTTACAACTAGCCTCTGCCACCGGGGAGCTGTTTTTT
TRBJ1-5 | TRBD1 | TRBV5-4 | . | CASSLDTDRENQPQHF | TGTGCCAGCAGCTTGGATACGGACAGGGAGAATCAGCCCCAGCATTTT
TRBJ1-2 | TRBD1 | TRBV30 | . | CAWSADFRGLDYGYTF | TGTGCCTGGAGTGCCGACTTCAGGGGGCTGGACTATGGCTACACCTTC
TRBJ2-7 | . | TRBV6-2/TRBV6-3 | few | CASSYGASSYEQYF | TGTGCCAGCAGTTACGGGGCGAGCTCCTACGAGCAGTACTTC
TRBJ2-7 | . | TRBV7-2 | . | CASSRESLGVYEQYF | TGTGCCAGCAGCCGGGAGTCCCTAGGGGTCTACGAGCAGTACTTC
TRBJ1-5 | . | TRBV19 | . | CASSNGGEQPQHF | TGTGCCAGTAGTAATGGAGGGGAGCAGCCCCAGCATTTT
TRBJ2-5 | TRBD2 | TRBV10-2 | once | CASSRLAGVETQYF | TGCGCCAGCAGTAGACTAGCGGGGGTAGAGACCCAGTACTTC
TRBJ2-1 | . | TRBV27 | . | CASSLAGTYNEQFF | TGTGCCAGCAGTTTAGCAGGTACCTACAATGAGCAGTTCTTC
TRBJ2-1 | TRBD2 | TRBV5-5 | . | CASSLWQRGGLDEQFF | TGTGCCAGCAGCTTATGGCAGCGGGGGGGCCTCGATGAGCAGTTCTTC
TRBJ2-7 | . | TRBV30 | . | CAWSVGGYEQYF | TGTGCCTGGAGTGTAGGGGGTTACGAGCAGTACTTC